These 15 T cell receptor beta chains were all obtained from the same sample, sequenced in a study of Graves' ophthalmopathy and Graves' hyperthyroidism. Amplification from RNA transcripts yielded the TCR beta CDR3 regions. HTBI-primed first-round RT-PCR preceded second-round multiplex PCR. In TCRdb, the multiplex PCR reads were re-called with MiXCR into one record per CDR3 protein. The sample consists of 900,000 to 1,200,000 distinct CDR3 sequences, 36% of them appearing once. The sequenced sample consisted of peripheral blood or thyroid tissue (not recorded which). These receptors all stem from an adult man with Graves' hyperthyroidism.

Details on this clonotype: A much larger clone differs from this one at a single base, so this may be a read error. The rearrangement joins TRBV7-9 to TRBJ1-4, with D perhaps matching TRBD1 (5 bases). Germline V gives CDR1 SEHNR, CDR2 FQNEAQ (reference sequence). This CDR3 contains 15 residues. This chain's CDR3 is CVSRAGFATNEKLFF. Written as DNA, the CDR3 is TGTGTCAGCAGAGCAGGGTTCGCAACTAATGAAAAACTGTTTTTT.

The table lists this clonotype with a few counts. V and J are TRBV6-5 and TRBJ1-4, with D perhaps TRBD1 (5 bases). From germline, CDR1 is MNHEY and CDR2 SVGAGI. With 0 bases removed from V and 4 bases from J, the gap between germline ends came to 6 bases. The CDR3 totals 14 residues. The CDR3 is CASSYSTVNEKLFF. The CDR3 DNA sequence: TGTGCCAGCAGTTACTCGACAGTTAATGAAAAACTGTTTTTT.

This clonotype was observed many times. CDR3 bases: TGTGCCACCAGCAGAGTTGGGGGCTCAAATCAGCCCCAGCATTTT. Translated, it gives CATSRVGGSNQPQHF. V is TRBV15 and J is TRBJ1-5; TRBD1 might be the D (6 bases). Germline lookup yields CDR1 LNHNV and CDR2 YYDKDF (reference sequence). The CDR3 is 15 amino acids. Deletions cut 1 base from V and 4 bases from J, with 11 bases between.

The rearrangement uses TRBV9 and TRBJ2-6; 8 positions agree with TRBD1. The CDR3 totals 19 residues. Germline V gene lookup returns CDR1 SGDLS and CDR2 YYNGEE. With V trimmed by 2 bases and J by 0 bases, 10 bases remained unmatched. CDR3 DNA: TGTGCCAGCAGCGTGCCCGGGACAGGTGCTAACTCTGGGGCCAACGTCCTGACTTTC. Encoded protein: CASSVPGTGANSGANVLTF.

This clonotype was picked up many times. The J gene is TRBJ2-5, the V gene TRBV29-1; tentatively, D is TRBD2 (6 bases). CDR1 and CDR2 from the germline V gene are SQVTM and ANQGSEA. Deletions cut 7 bases from V and 6 bases from J, with 18 bases between. This CDR3 region has 13 residues. CDR3 DNA sequence: TGCAGCGCGGGGGACCTGAGTATGAAGACCCAGTACTTC. It codes for CSAGDLSMKTQYF.

The chain uses TRBV7-3 and TRBJ2-5, with D maybe TRBD2 (6 bases). CDR3 length: 16 residues. The germline V gene encodes CDR1 SGHTA and CDR2 FQGTGA. Trimming shortened V by 5 bases and J by 5 bases, and 21 bases separated the two germline ends. The CDR3 DNA is TGTGCCAGCAGCCTAAATTTTGGGGGGAGCGGGGAGACCCAGTACTTC. This codes for CASSLNFGGSGETQYF.

This sequence joins TRBV10-3 and TRBJ2-7; perhaps D is TRBD1 or TRBD2 (5 bases each). Germline V gene lookup returns CDR1 ENHRY and CDR2 SYGVKD. The V gene lost 0 bases and the J gene lost 6 bases, with 15 bases spanning the gap. CDR3 length: 15 amino acids. CDR3 nucleotides: TGTGCCATCAGTGAGTCAAGGGCAGGGAGCACCGAGCAGTACTTC. Translating gives CAISESRAGSTEQYF.

Concerning this clonotype: This may stem from a read error, because a much larger clone lies one nucleotide away. The CDR3 is CSAKTSESSYEQYF. The CDR3, as DNA: TGCAGTGCTAAGACTAGCGAGAGCTCCTACGAGCAGTACTTC. The chain combines TRBV20-1 with TRBJ2-7; 8 nucleotides match TRBD2. The length of the CDR3 is 14 residues. Germline values: CDR1 DFQATT, CDR2 SNEGSKA (reference sequence). With V trimmed by 4 bases and J by 0 bases, 5 bases remained unmatched.

The V call is TRBV20-1, the J call TRBJ2-7; 10 positions agree with TRBD1. The CDR3 covers 14 residues. V shed 1 base, J shed 5 bases, and the junction held 5 bases outside the gene matches. Germline V CDR1 and CDR2: DFQATT, SNEGSKA (reference sequence). In DNA, the CDR3 is TGCAGTGCTAGAGCCGGGACAGGGGAGAACGAGCAGTACTTC. Protein product: CSARAGTGENEQYF.

This clonotype appeared many times. The CDR3 loop is CASSFILGGETQYF. The CDR3 nucleotides read TGTGCCAGCAGCTTTATACTAGGAGGGGAGACCCAGTACTTC. This chain links TRBV7-9 with TRBJ2-5; the D gene is possibly TRBD2 (6 bases). Germline V gene data show CDR1 as SEHNR and CDR2 as FQNEAQ (reference sequence). V was pared by 3 bases and J by 5 bases, with 13 bases between. The CDR3 is made up of 14 amino acids.

This clonotype was seen a handful of times. CDR3 region: CASSLAFGRENTGELFF. The CDR3 coding sequence is TGTGCCAGCAGCTTGGCGTTTGGGCGGGAGAACACCGGGGAGCTGTTTTTT. This chain joins TRBV5-4 and TRBJ2-2, with a weak D call TRBD2 (6 bases). Germline V lookup: CDR1 SGHNT, CDR2 YYREEE (reference sequence). Trimming cost V 0 bases and J 1 base, with 13 bases left between them. The CDR3 covers 17 residues.

Remarks on this clonotype: It may be a read error: a sequence one base away is much more abundant. V and J are TRBV7-9 and TRBJ2-5; tentatively, D is TRBD1 (6 bases). The germline gives CDR1 SEHNR, CDR2 FQNEAQ (reference sequence). The CDR3 loop spans 14 amino acids. CDR3 bases: TGTGCCAGCAGCTCAGGGGTTTATGAAGAGGCCCAGTACTTC. Its protein is CASSSGVYEEAQYF.

Ten or more counts support this clonotype. The chain joins TRBV7-2 to TRBJ1-1; 9 bases map to TRBD1. Germline V gene sequence: CDR1 SGHTA, CDR2 FQGNSA. V lost 5 bases and J lost 5; bases outside the gene matches: 9. CDR3 length: 15 residues. The CDR3 sequence is CASSPWRQGGTEAFF. CDR3 coding DNA: TGTGCCAGCAGCCCCTGGAGACAGGGGGGTACTGAAGCTTTCTTT.

The CDR3 DNA is TGTGCCAGCAGGCCTTCGGGACTAGCGGGAGGCGAGCAGTACTTC. Translating gives CASRPSGLAGGEQYF. The chain carries TRBV2 and TRBJ2-7; TRBD2 matches 15 bases. The V gene end was trimmed by 6 bases and the J gene end by 6 bases; junction bases not matched to a gene: 6. The CDR3 is 15 amino acids. Germline CDR1 is SNHLY and CDR2 is FYNNEI.

About this clonotype: The germline gene is not matched at one end of the junction; a read error may be the cause. The rearrangement links TRBV7-8 to TRBJ1-1, with D possibly being TRBD1 (6 bases). Germline V gene data show CDR1 as SGHVS and CDR2 as FQNEAQ. The CDR3 length is 15 residues. CDR3 sequence reads: CASSLAGAGLTEAFF. The CDR3 DNA is TGTGCCAGCAGCCTAGCGGGGGCCGGGTTAACTGAAGCTTTCTTT.